The rows below give T cell receptor beta chains drawn from one sample of a study of post-analysis software for immune sequencing data. One entry per CDR3 protein results from TCRdb running MiXCR on the PCR reads. The sample holds about 460,000 distinct CDR3 sequences; roughly 45% are singletons and the top ten take about an eighth. The specimen was blood. These receptor sequences come from a girl aged 10-17 years with multiple sclerosis. Each CDR3 is given with its conserved first and last residue. D genes are given only for firm matches. Size is stated for part of the rows, as once, few or many counts, or as a class when the clone is expanded.

TRBV7-2,TRBJ2-3,.,.,CASSFHGERTDTQYF,TGTGCCAGCAGCTTTCATGGGGAACGGACAGATACGCAGTATTTT
TRBV29-1,TRBJ2-7,TRBD1,.,CSAVGQGSYEQYF,TGCAGCGCGGTGGGACAGGGTAGCTACGAGCAGTACTTC
TRBV12-3/TRBV12-4,TRBJ2-5,.,many,CASSLFRETQYF,TGTGCCAGCAGTTTATTTCGAGAGACCCAGTACTTC
TRBV7-3,TRBJ2-3,.,few,CASSSTSRTDTQYF,TGTGCCAGCAGCTCCACTAGCCGCACAGATACGCAGTATTTT
TRBV28,TRBJ2-3,.,few,CASRTPMEGTDTQYF,TGTGCCAGCAGGACCCCGATGGAGGGCACAGATACGCAGTATTTT
TRBV20-1,TRBJ2-1,.,few,CSVLGGNEQFF,TGCAGTGTTCTTGGGGGGAATGAGCAGTTCTTC
TRBV7-9,TRBJ2-7,.,once,CASSLYSEQYF,TGTGCCAGCAGCTTATATTCCGAGCAGTACTTC
TRBV4-1,TRBJ1-1,.,.,CASRGLMNTEAFF,TGCGCCAGCAGGGGACTTATGAACACTGAAGCTTTCTTT
TRBV7-3,TRBJ2-1,.,.,CASSEGISPYNEQFF,TGTGCCAGCTCTGAGGGGATTTCCCCCTACAATGAGCAGTTCTTC
TRBV4-1,TRBJ1-1,.,few,CASSQDVSPRGSEAFF,TGCGCCAGCAGCCAAGATGTTTCTCCGAGGGGCTCTGAAGCTTTCTTT
TRBV4-1,TRBJ1-5,.,.,CASSQEDRPSNQPQHF,TGCGCCAGCAGCCAAGAAGACAGGCCGAGCAATCAGCCCCAGCATTTT
TRBV28,TRBJ2-4,.,.,CASSFAPRTGKNIQYF,TGTGCCAGCAGTTTTGCCCCTCGCACGGGCAAAAACATTCAGTACTTC
TRBV10-3,TRBJ2-1,TRBD1,few,CASRARDREFNEQFF,TGTGCCAGCAGGGCCCGGGACAGGGAGTTCAATGAGCAGTTCTTC
TRBV20-1,TRBJ1-4,.,few,CSARDTTNEKLFF,TGCAGTGCTAGAGATACAACTAATGAAAAACTGTTTTTT
TRBV7-8,TRBJ2-7,.,.,CASSFETGGFEQYF,TGTGCCAGCAGCTTTGAGACCGGTGGGTTCGAGCAGTACTTC
TRBV20-1,TRBJ1-2,TRBD1,few,CSASIDRGNGYTF,TGCAGTGCTAGCATAGACAGGGGCAATGGCTACACCTTC
TRBV20-1,TRBJ2-3,.,few,CSAKGTADTQYF,TGCAGTGCTAAAGGGACTGCAGATACGCAGTATTTT
TRBV20-1,TRBJ2-4,.,few,CSARDTEKGGIQYF,TGCAGTGCTAGAGATACCGAGAAGGGTGGCATTCAGTACTTC
TRBV24-1,TRBJ2-7,.,.,CATSDPHSPGSSYEQYF,TGTGCCACCAGTGATCCCCACTCGCCAGGGAGCTCCTACGAGCAGTACTTC
TRBV7-7,TRBJ2-1,TRBD2,few,CASSASGRGEQFF,TGTGCTAGCAGCGCCAGCGGGAGGGGTGAGCAGTTCTTC
TRBV7-8,TRBJ1-1,TRBD1,.,CASSPQGALNTEAFF,TGTGCCAGCAGCCCACAGGGGGCCCTGAACACTGAAGCTTTCTTT
TRBV12-3/TRBV12-4,TRBJ1-1,TRBD1,.,CAIQGGAGGHVTEAFF,TGTGCCATCCAGGGGGGGGCAGGGGGCCATGTCACTGAAGCTTTCTTT
TRBV7-9,TRBJ1-2,TRBD1,once,CASSFGQVLFNYGYTF,TGTGCCAGCAGCTTTGGACAGGTTCTATTCAACTATGGCTACACCTTC
TRBV4-3,TRBJ2-5,.,few,CASSQAGQTGETQYF,TGCGCCAGCAGCCAAGCAGGTCAAACCGGGGAGACCCAGTACTTC
TRBV6-1,TRBJ2-7,.,.,CASSGPIVYEQYF,TGTGCCAGCAGTGGGCCGATAGTTTACGAGCAGTACTTC
TRBV6-5,TRBJ2-4,TRBD1,.,CASRKPGQGNIQYF,TGTGCCAGCAGAAAACCCGGACAGGGAAACATTCAGTACTTC
TRBV2,TRBJ1-1,.,.,CASRFISGATEAFF,TGTGCCAGCAGATTTATCTCAGGGGCCACTGAAGCTTTCTTT
TRBV2,TRBJ2-5,.,.,CAKQGGRETQYF,TGTGCCAAACAGGGGGGGAGAGAGACCCAGTACTTC
TRBV6-1,TRBJ2-1,.,.,CASSVFPDTNNEQFF,TGTGCCAGCAGTGTGTTTCCGGACACCAACAATGAGCAGTTCTTC
TRBV28,TRBJ2-4,TRBD1,.,CASRDSGTGLIQYF,TGTGCCAGCAGAGACTCCGGGACAGGTCTGATTCAGTACTTC